This TCR beta chain came from a study of blood T cells in healthy people across ages. The CDR3 spans 16 residues. Between the trimmed V and J ends, which lost 4 bases and 6 bases, there was a span of 19 bases. CDR1 is MGHDK and CDR2 is SYGVNS in the germline V gene. With a J-beta primer mix and a sample-barcoded 5' primer, a second PCR ran 7 to 11 cycles. One entry per CDR3 protein, called by TCRdb with MiXCR from the 5' RACE reads. The repertoire includes about 650,000 distinct CDR3 sequences, roughly half of them detected once, and roughly 14% sits in the top ten. Sequencing was carried out using blood. The receptor was derived from an elderly woman in good health. The chain has TRBV25-1 and TRBJ2-1; D unresolved. CDR3 sequence reads: CASSGSGAVTCNEQFF. The CDR3 nucleotides read TGTGCCAGCAGTGGGTCCGGCGCAGTCACCTGCAATGAGCAGTTCTTC.